The sequence of this T cell receptor beta chain was determined in a study of control samples from healthy donors and cancer patients. Between the trimmed V and J ends, which lost 3 bases and 8 bases, there was a span of 16 bases. The germline CDR1 and CDR2 sequences are ENHRY and SYGVKD. The CDR3 consists of 14 residues. In its sample, this clone was seen a few times. TCRdb keeps only in-frame clones here, not all; method: immunoSEQ multiplex PCR. The data hold 150,000 or so clones, with 93% observed a single time. This chain links TRBV10-3 with TRBJ1-2; D gene uncertain. Sequencing was performed on blood. This sequence was found in a woman aged 60-75 years in good health. The CDR3 loop is CAISDLSGVNGYTF. The DNA for the CDR3 is TGTGCCATCAGTGACCTTTCCGGGGTGAACGGCTACACCTTC.